The sequence of this T cell receptor (beta chain) was determined in a study of immune evolution from preneoplasia to lung adenocarcinoma. Whole-study findings and limits: Clonality was highest in normal lung, lower in later-stage lesions apparently. Normal lung had the highest top T cell clone frequencies.

Patients had resection in Japan or China between the mid-2010s and the late 2010s. This table comes from immunoSEQ multiplex PCR, and its TCRdb copy is limited to in-frame clones, with some not included. Among 6,500 to 7,500 clones listed, 78% were seen once. V lost 0 bases and J 7 bases, leaving 17 bases between the germline ends. CDR3 size: 15 residues. Germline V gene sequence: CDR1 SGDLS, CDR2 YYNGEE. For this clone: Its cognate antigen is unknown.

The sample taken for sequencing was FFPE adjacent normal lung tissue. V and J are TRBV9 and TRBJ2-7; the D gene is possibly TRBD1 (6 bases). This TCR was recovered from a person aged 60-80 years with lung adenocarcinoma. The CDR3 here is CASSVVAGDTREQYF. CDR3 coding DNA: TGTGCCAGCAGCGTAGTAGCAGGGGACACTAGGGAGCAGTACTTC.